One and the same sample provided the 3 T cell receptor beta chains below, sequenced in a study of T-cell reconstitution after alpha-beta-depleted transplantation in children. Molecular barcoding with unique molecular identifiers was used for the TCRbeta library. TCRdb reprocessed the PCR reads via MiXCR and lists one record per CDR3 protein. The table includes about 360,000 distinct CDR3 sequences, 13% detected once. Sequenced material: PBMCs, taken from the stem cell graft. Receptors were obtained from a human donor who donated a stem cell graft to a child with Fanconi anemia.

V is TRBV9 and J is TRBJ2-5; no clear D gene. V lost 0 bases, J lost 4 bases, and 7 bases lay in between. Germline lookup yields CDR1 SGDLS and CDR2 YYNGEE. The CDR3 sequence is 13 residues long. The DNA of the CDR3 is TGTGCCAGCAGCGTAGTGCCCCTAGAGACCCAGTACTTC. It yields the protein CASSVVPLETQYF.

The V and J genes are TRBV12-3 or TRBV12-4 and TRBJ1-1; D remains ambiguous. The CDR3 runs to 13 residues. Deletions cut 8 bases from V and 0 bases from J, with 10 bases between. The chain's CDR3 is CASCVILNTEAFF. CDR3 DNA: TGTGCCAGCTGCGTCATTCTGAACACTGAAGCTTTCTTT.

The chain employs TRBV5-1 and TRBJ2-3; D may be TRBD1 (6 bases). The length of the CDR3 is 16 residues. Germline-derived CDR1 and CDR2 are SGHRS and YFSETQ. Trimming removed 1 base from V and 1 base from J, with 13 bases in between. The CDR3 coding sequence is TGCGCCAGCAGCTTGAGCAGGGGAGTGGGCACAGATACGCAGTATTTT. It is translated as CASSLSRGVGTDTQYF.